This T cell receptor beta chain stems from a study of T cells in localized non-small cell lung cancer. The CDR3 covers 16 residues. CDR1 and CDR2 from the germline V gene are SGDLS and YYNGEE. V shed 4 bases, J shed 7 bases, and the junction held 12 bases outside the gene matches. The table came from immunoSEQ multiplex PCR; TCRdb's copy has only in-frame clones and leaves some out. The repertoire holds under 20,000 clones, roughly four fifths seen once, with 25% in the top ten. As regards this clone: No antigen is known for it.

Regarding the study as a whole: Increased T cell density in blood showed an association with longer overall survival. A single tumor region was sequenced, leaving heterogeneity possible. Researchers found a median 57 of the top 100 tumor clones in adjacent lung. It was uninvolved adjacent lung that showed the highest T cell clonality, exceeding tumor.

The V gene is TRBV9, the J gene TRBJ2-1; TRBD1 matches at 9 bases. The receptor was derived from a female donor aged 60 or older with stage I lung adenocarcinoma. The source material was peripheral blood, sampled before any cancer treatment. In DNA form, the CDR3 reads TGTGCCAGCAGCAATCGACAGGGGGGTTTCTTGAATGAGCAGTTCTTC. Amino acids: CASSNRQGGFLNEQFF.